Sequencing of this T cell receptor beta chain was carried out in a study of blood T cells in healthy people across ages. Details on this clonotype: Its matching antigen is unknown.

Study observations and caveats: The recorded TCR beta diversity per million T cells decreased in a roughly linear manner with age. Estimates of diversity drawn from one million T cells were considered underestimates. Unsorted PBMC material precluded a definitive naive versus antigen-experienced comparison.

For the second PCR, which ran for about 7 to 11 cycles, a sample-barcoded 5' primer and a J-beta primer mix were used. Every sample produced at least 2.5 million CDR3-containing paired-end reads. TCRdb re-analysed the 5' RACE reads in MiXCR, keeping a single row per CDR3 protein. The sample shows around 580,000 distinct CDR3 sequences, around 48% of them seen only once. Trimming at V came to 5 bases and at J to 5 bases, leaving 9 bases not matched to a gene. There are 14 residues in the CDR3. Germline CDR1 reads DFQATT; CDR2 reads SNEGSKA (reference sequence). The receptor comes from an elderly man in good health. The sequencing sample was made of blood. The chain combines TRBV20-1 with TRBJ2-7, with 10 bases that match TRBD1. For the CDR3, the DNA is TGCAGTGCTCCCCCGGGACAGGGGAAGCACGAGCAGTACTTC. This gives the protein CSAPPGQGKHEQYF.